These 20 T cell receptor beta chains originate from one sample sequenced in a study of siplizumab effects on memory and regulatory T cells. Sequenced by immunoSEQ multiplex PCR; TCRdb stores in-frame clones only, minus some. This sample has about 100,000 clones, with about 94% found just once. Sequences were obtained from non-Treg CD4+ T cells sorted from blood. The receptors stem from a human donor in good health.

The V and J genes are TRBV7-2 and TRBJ2-5, with TRBD2 as a possible D gene (5 bases). This CDR3 is 15 amino acids long. Germline CDR1 and CDR2: SGHTA and FQGNSA. Trimming pared 2 bases from V and 0 bases from J, leaving 10 bases between. CDR3 bases: TGTGCCAGCAGCTTAAGAGGCGGGTACCAAGAGACCCAGTACTTC. Protein product: CASSLRGGYQETQYF.

The genes are TRBV4-2 and TRBJ1-4; D is possibly TRBD1 (5 bases). This CDR3 comprises 17 residues. V was cut by 1 base and J by 4 bases, with 16 bases left in between. Germline V gives CDR1 LGHNA, CDR2 YNFKEQ. The CDR3: CASSQAGLRGLNEKLFF. The CDR3 bases are TGTGCCAGCAGCCAAGCCGGACTCCGGGGCCTTAATGAAAAACTGTTTTTT.

This clone was detected a few times. This rearrangement joins TRBV2 to TRBJ2-1, with 8 bases matching TRBD2. Germline V gives CDR1 SNHLY, CDR2 FYNNEI. Trimming cost V 4 bases and J 7 bases; bases outside gene matches: 9. The length of the CDR3 is 15 residues. The CDR3 here is CASSGRAGERNEQFF. CDR3 coding DNA: TGTGCCAGCAGTGGGCGAGCGGGAGAGCGGAATGAGCAGTTCTTC.

This chain links TRBV6-1 with TRBJ2-7; 7 bases are shared with TRBD1. There are 16 residues in the CDR3. Losses at the gene ends were 2 bases for V and 1 base for J; bases not matched to a gene: 8. Germline-derived CDR1 and CDR2 are MNHNS and SASEGT. CDR3 sequence (DNA): TGTGCCAGCAGTGAAAAACCCGGGACAGTTTCCTACGAGCAGTACTTC. Protein sequence: CASSEKPGTVSYEQYF.

The rearrangement uses TRBV7-2 and TRBJ1-5; D gene unclear. V lost 5 bases and J 3 bases, leaving 11 bases between the germline ends. The CDR3 extends over 14 amino acids. CDR1 is SGHTA, CDR2 FQGNSA, per germline. CDR3 bases: TGTGCCAGCAGCATTAGGAGTTTCAATCAGCCCCAGCATTTT. The encoded protein is CASSIRSFNQPQHF.

This clone was seen just once. The chain is built from TRBV19 and TRBJ2-7; TRBD2 aligns across 9 bases. The CDR3 is made up of 15 amino acids. V lost 1 base and J lost 2; bases outside the gene matches: 3. Germline CDR1 and CDR2: LNHDA and SQIVND (reference sequence). The CDR3: CASSIGTSGPYEQYF. The CDR3 bases are TGTGCCAGTAGTATAGGTACTAGCGGGCCCTACGAGCAGTACTTC.

The rearrangement links TRBV19 to TRBJ2-3, with 12 bases lining up with TRBD2. The CDR3 spans 16 residues. Germline trimming cut 6 bases from V and 5 bases from J; bases unmatched to any gene: 9. The germline CDR1 and CDR2 sequences are LNHDA and SQIVND (reference sequence). The DNA for the CDR3 is TGTGCCAGTAGCCCCCCCACTAGCGGGAGGATAGATACGCAGTATTTT. Amino acid sequence: CASSPPTSGRIDTQYF. The whole variable domain, remainder taken from reference TRBV19 and TRBJ2-3, is DGGITQSPKYLFRKEGQNVTLSCEQNLNHDAMYWYRQDPGQGLRLIYYSQIVNDFQKGDIAEGYSVSREKKESFPLTVTSAQKNPTAFYLCASSPPTSGRIDTQYFGPGTRLTVL.

The rearrangement uses TRBV15 and TRBJ2-7; TRBD1 matches at 7 bases. Germline lookup yields CDR1 LNHNV and CDR2 YYDKDF (reference sequence). J lost 3 bases, V lost 0 bases, and 2 bases had no gene match. CDR3 length equals 14 residues. CDR3 coding DNA: TGTGCCACCAGCAGAGAACAGGGGATCTACGAGCAGTACTTC. This codes for CATSREQGIYEQYF.

The rearrangement uses TRBV28 and TRBJ2-7, with 8 bases fitting TRBD1. The CDR3 extends over 12 amino acids. The V gene's germline CDR1 is MDHEN and CDR2 SYDVKM. J lost 6 bases, V lost 8 bases, and 6 bases had no gene match. CDR3 bases: TGTGCCAGCCGTGGGACAGGCTCCGAGCAGTACTTC. Translation gives CASRGTGSEQYF.

V usage is TRBV5-8 and J usage is TRBJ1-1; TRBD1 is a possible D gene (6 bases). V gave up 9 bases and J gave up 6 bases, with 21 bases separating them. The CDR3 is 14 amino acids. Germline CDR1 is SGHTS and CDR2 is YDEGEE. CDR3 sequence reads: CANPLLGAISEAFF. The CDR3, as DNA: TGTGCCAACCCATTATTGGGGGCTATCTCTGAAGCTTTCTTT.

The chain employs TRBV6-1 and TRBJ2-7, with TRBD2 matching 10 bases. In germline, CDR1 is MNHNS, CDR2 SASEGT. The CDR3 sequence is 14 residues long. J gave up 3 bases and V 5 bases, and 4 bases lay outside the gene matches. The DNA for the CDR3 is TGTGCCAGCAGTCCTAGCGGGAGAGTCTACGAGCAGTACTTC. Protein product: CASSPSGRVYEQYF.

The rearrangement links TRBV30 to TRBJ2-3; maybe TRBD1 (6 bases). CDR1 GTSNPN and CDR2 SVGIG come from the germline V gene (reference sequence). The CDR3 contains 16 residues. Trimming took off 1 base at V and 0 bases at J, with 14 bases between the two ends. CDR3 region: CAWSEPGAFSTDTQYF. CDR3 nucleotide sequence: TGTGCCTGGAGTGAACCAGGGGCTTTTAGCACAGATACGCAGTATTTT.

Here the CDR3 reads CASELAGTLFGNEQFF. CDR3 DNA: TGTGCTAGTGAACTAGCGGGAACCCTCTTCGGCAATGAGCAGTTCTTC. V gene TRBV12-5 combines with J gene TRBJ2-1, with 10 bases matching TRBD2. The junction had 12 bases not matched to a gene; V was cut back by 7 bases and J by 6 bases. The CDR3 covers 16 residues. Per the germline V gene, CDR1 is LGHNT and CDR2 is FRNRAP.

V usage is TRBV19 and J usage is TRBJ1-2; D is perhaps TRBD1 (5 bases). V lost 3 bases, J lost 4 bases, and 12 bases lay in between. This CDR3 is built from 14 residues. CDR1 and CDR2 (germline): LNHDA, SQIVND (reference sequence). The CDR3 DNA follows: TGTGCCAGTAGTATTTCGCCGGGGGGCTATGGCTACACCTTC. Translated: CASSISPGGYGYTF.

The chain is built from TRBV28 and TRBJ1-1; 7 bases are shared with TRBD1. This CDR3 contains 15 residues. V shed 6 bases and J 1 base; nucleotides not matched to a gene: 8. Germline assignment: CDR1 MDHEN and CDR2 SYDVKM. The CDR3 protein is CASSTGALGNTEAFF. In DNA form, the CDR3 reads TGTGCCAGCAGCACAGGGGCCCTTGGGAACACTGAAGCTTTCTTT.

The rearrangement links TRBV27 to TRBJ1-3; 9 positions agree with TRBD1. The junction had 14 bases not matched to a gene; V was cut back by 3 bases and J by 2 bases. Looked up from germline, CDR1 is MNHEY and CDR2 is SMNVEV (reference sequence). The CDR3 sequence is 19 residues long. The CDR3 DNA reads as TGTGCCAGCAGTTTGACCGGGACAGGGAGAGGGGTTCCTGGAAACACCATATATTTT. Protein sequence: CASSLTGTGRGVPGNTIYF.

The chain combines TRBV14 with TRBJ2-7; 7 nucleotides line up with TRBD1. The CDR3 extends over 17 amino acids. Germline V CDR1 and CDR2: SGHDN, FVKESK. The J segment lost 3 bases and the V segment lost 1 base, leaving 12 bases of the junction unmatched. DNA of the CDR3: TGTGCCAGCAGCCAAGTTATATCCGGGACAGCCATCTACGAGCAGTACTTC. It specifies CASSQVISGTAIYEQYF.

The chain joins TRBV18 to TRBJ2-3; D is unclear. CDR1 and CDR2 (germline): KGHSH, LQKENI. V shed 1 base and J shed 2 bases, with 13 bases lying between them. The CDR3 runs 16 residues. The CDR3 here is CASSPRPGEPTDTQYF. The DNA for the CDR3 is TGTGCCAGCTCACCACGACCAGGAGAGCCCACAGATACGCAGTATTTT.

V usage is TRBV6-5 and J usage is TRBJ1-1; D call uncertain. Trimming shortened V by 4 bases and J by 0 bases, and 6 bases separated the two germline ends. Germline V lookup: CDR1 MNHEY, CDR2 SVGAGI. This CDR3 region has 13 residues. CDR3: CASSWNVNTEAFF. CDR3 nucleotides: TGTGCCAGCAGTTGGAACGTGAACACTGAAGCTTTCTTT.

In its sample, this clone was seen a few times. The chain employs TRBV27 and TRBJ1-2, with D possibly TRBD1 on 5 matching bases. Germline-derived CDR1 and CDR2 are MNHEY and SMNVEV (reference sequence). This CDR3 has 13 residues. With 10 bases removed from V and 11 bases from J, the gap between germline ends came to 23 bases. In nucleotides, the CDR3 is TGTGCCACTGTGAGCTCGGACATGAGGAGATACACCTTC. This encodes CATVSSDMRRYTF.